This TCR beta chain was sequenced during a study of control samples from healthy donors and cancer patients. This clone was picked up one time. The V gene end was trimmed by 3 bases and the J gene end by 5 bases; junction bases not matched to a gene: 4. The germline V gene encodes CDR1 SGHRS and CDR2 YFSETQ. CDR3 size: 13 residues. Libraries were prepared by immunoSEQ multiplex PCR; TCRdb keeps only in-frame clonotypes and omits some of them. The sample records around 68,000 clones, 84% being singletons. The receptor's source is a woman aged 45-59 years with lung cancer. This chain connects TRBV5-1 to TRBJ1-1; TRBD1 matches 7 bases. The sample consisted of PBMCs. Here the CDR3 reads CASSWTQGTEAFF. In DNA form, the CDR3 reads TGCGCCAGCAGCTGGACACAGGGGACTGAAGCTTTCTTT. The full variable domain, rest sourced from reference TRBV5-1 and TRBJ1-1, is KAGVTQTPRYLIKTRGQQVTLSCSPISGHRSVSWYQQTPGQGLQFLFEYFSETQRNKGNFPGRFSGRQFSNSRSEMNVSTLELGDSALYLCASSWTQGTEAFFGQGTRLTVV.